The T cell receptor (beta chain) described here comes from a study of T cells in women clearing cervical HPV infection. Each participant carried one incident cervical HPV16 infection only. Dot-blot hybridization genotyped cervical HPV amplified with MY09/MY11 PCR. Sequencing used immunoSEQ multiplex PCR; TCRdb keeps in-frame clones, though not all of them. The table lists roughly 23,000 clones. Sample: blood buffy coat. The TCR was taken from a woman between 18 and 69 years old with a cervical HPV16 infection that either progressed to CIN3+ or cleared (not recorded which).

The CDR3 here is CASSLQGQGNNEQFF. The CDR3 bases that were read are TGCGCCAGCAGCTTGCAGGGACAGGGCAACAATGAG. The chain is built from TRBV5-1 and TRBJ2-1; 9 bases agree with TRBD1. Read sequence stops 3 residues before the CDR3 end, and the germline J gene provides the missing end. CDR3 length: 15 residues. Per the germline V gene, CDR1 is SGHRS and CDR2 is YFSETQ. Trimming took 1 base from V and 5 from J; bases not matched to a gene: 4. Combining the CDR3 with reference TRBV5-1 and TRBJ2-1 gives the whole variable domain KAGVTQTPRYLIKTRGQQVTLSCSPISGHRSVSWYQQTPGQGLQFLFEYFSETQRNKGNFPGRFSGRQFSNSRSEMNVSTLELGDSALYLCASSLQGQGNNEQFFGPGTRLTVL.